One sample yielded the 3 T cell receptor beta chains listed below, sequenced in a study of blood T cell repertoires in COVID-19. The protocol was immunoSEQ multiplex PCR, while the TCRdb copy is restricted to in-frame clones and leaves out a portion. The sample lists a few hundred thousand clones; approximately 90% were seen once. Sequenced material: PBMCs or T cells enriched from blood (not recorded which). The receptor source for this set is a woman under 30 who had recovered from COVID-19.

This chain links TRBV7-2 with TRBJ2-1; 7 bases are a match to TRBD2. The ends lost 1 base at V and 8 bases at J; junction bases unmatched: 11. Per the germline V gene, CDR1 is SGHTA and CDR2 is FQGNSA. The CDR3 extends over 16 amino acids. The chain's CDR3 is CASSLVFMAGRDEQFF. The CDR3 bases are TGTGCCAGCAGCTTAGTATTCATGGCAGGGAGGGATGAGCAGTTCTTC.

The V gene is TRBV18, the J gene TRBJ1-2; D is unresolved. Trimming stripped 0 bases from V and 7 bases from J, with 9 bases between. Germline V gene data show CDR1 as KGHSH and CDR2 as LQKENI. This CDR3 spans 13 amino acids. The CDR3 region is CASSPPGVAGYTF. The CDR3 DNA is TGTGCCAGCTCACCACCCGGGGTCGCTGGCTACACCTTC.

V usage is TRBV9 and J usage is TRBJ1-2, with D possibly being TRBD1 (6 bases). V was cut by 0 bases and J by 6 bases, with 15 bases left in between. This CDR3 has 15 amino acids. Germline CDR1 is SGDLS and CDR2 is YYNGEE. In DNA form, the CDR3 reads TGTGCCAGCAGCGTAGATCAGGGGAGAAATGATGGCTACACCTTC. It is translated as CASSVDQGRNDGYTF.